The text below deals with one T cell receptor (beta chain). This clone has a handful of counts. No antigen is known for it. Per-base quality was not reported, and no clone a single base away is much larger than it. The data stem from a study of OX40 agonist ivuxolimab in advanced cancers. Turning to the overall study: The costimulatory receptor OX40 (CD134) was targeted by ivuxolimab, a fully human IgG2 agonistic monoclonal antibody. The purpose of peripheral TCRbeta sequencing was to test whether ivuxolimab changed TCR sequence diversity and led to clonal T-cell expansion. The dose-escalation cohort was about 86% male with a mean age of about 60 years, ranging from about 20 to 80. Partial responses occurred in three dose-escalation patients: two with cutaneous melanoma and one with hepatocellular carcinoma. The paper describes the monotherapy dose-escalation part (N ≈ 52 patients) of the phase I trial of ivuxolimab. Intravenous ivuxolimab was administered to patients every 2 weeks at six dose levels: 0.01, 0.1, 0.3, 1.5, 3 and 10 mg/kg. Prior anti-PD-1, anti-PD-L1 or anti-CTLA-4 therapy was permitted, and checkpoint inhibitors had been received by 30% to 40% of dose-escalation patients. Among the approximately 54 dose-escalation patients, around 20 had hepatocellular carcinoma, roughly 15 melanoma, 9 renal cell carcinoma and 9 head and neck cancer.

The germline V gene (reference sequence) provides CDR1 SEHNR and CDR2 FQNEAQ. Including the terminal cysteine and phenylalanine, the CDR3 comprises 14 residues. Only the CDR3 DNA is retained, 42 bases long and in frame from the first base. Germline trimming amounts to 5 bases on V and 5 bases on J, with 7 as the count of junction bases outside the gene matches. Genomic DNA was extracted from sorted cells for sequencing of the TCRbeta CDR3 region. The immunoSEQ Assay was used to sequence the TCRbeta CDR3 regions. TCRdb's version of the immuneACCESS table is confined to in-frame rearrangements and falls short of the full clone set. An unresolved V gene accounts for under half of the shortfall where checked; the remainder is of unknown origin. The sample table holds some 130,000 clones, of which just over 90% were seen once. In total, the top ten clones hold approximately 0.99% of the sample. Patients with autoimmune disease history or receiving systemic immunosuppression were excluded from the trial. In every dose cohort, peripheral blood was drawn for TCR sequencing at baseline, cycle 4 day 1, and cycle 7 day 1. Samples came from an open-label, multicenter, first-in-human phase I dose-escalation trial of ivuxolimab. Adults with locally advanced or metastatic melanoma, renal cell, hepatocellular, or head and neck squamous cell carcinoma were enrolled in the trial. Before TCR sequencing, CD4+ T cells and CD8+ T cells from peripheral blood were sorted into separate populations.

Broad study findings and their caveats: Partial responders in the 0.1-3.0 mg/kg groups had among the lowest normalized peripheral clonal expansion, especially among CD8+ T cells. At doses of 0.1 to 3.0 mg/kg, clonal expansion of both CD4+ and CD8+ blood T cells was observed from baseline to week 6. After ivuxolimab, expanded clones were on average more numerous among CD8+ T cells than among CD4+ T cells. Which antigens the clonally expanded peripheral T cells were specific for was not determined. Low levels of normalized T-cell clonal expansion were also seen in some patients who did not respond.

This receptor chain uses TRBV7-9 and TRBJ1-1, with TRBD1 identical over 8 junction bases. The material sequenced was CD4+ or CD8+ T cells sorted from blood, taken in a trial of the OX40 agonist ivuxolimab. This clonotype was sampled from an adult with an advanced solid tumor such as melanoma, head and neck, liver or kidney cancer. The DNA sequence is TGTGCCAGCAGCCGACAGGGGCGAGGGACTGAAGCTTTCTTT. This yields the protein CASSRQGRGTEAFF.